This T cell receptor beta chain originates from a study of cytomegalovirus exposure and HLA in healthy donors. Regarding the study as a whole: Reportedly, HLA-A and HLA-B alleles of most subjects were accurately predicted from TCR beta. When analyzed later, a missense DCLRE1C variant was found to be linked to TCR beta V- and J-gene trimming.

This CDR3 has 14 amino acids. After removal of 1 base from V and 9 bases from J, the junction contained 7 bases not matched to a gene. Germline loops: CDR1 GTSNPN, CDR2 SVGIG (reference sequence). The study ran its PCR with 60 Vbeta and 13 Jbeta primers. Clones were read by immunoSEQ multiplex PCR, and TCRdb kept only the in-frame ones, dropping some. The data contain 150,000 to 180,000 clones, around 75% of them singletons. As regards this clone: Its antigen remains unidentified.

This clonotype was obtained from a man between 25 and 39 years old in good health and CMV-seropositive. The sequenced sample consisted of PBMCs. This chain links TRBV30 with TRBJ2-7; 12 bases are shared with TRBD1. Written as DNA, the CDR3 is TGTGCCTGGAGTGAGGGACAGGGGGCGGGACTGCAGTACTTC. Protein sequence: CAWSEGQGAGLQYF.